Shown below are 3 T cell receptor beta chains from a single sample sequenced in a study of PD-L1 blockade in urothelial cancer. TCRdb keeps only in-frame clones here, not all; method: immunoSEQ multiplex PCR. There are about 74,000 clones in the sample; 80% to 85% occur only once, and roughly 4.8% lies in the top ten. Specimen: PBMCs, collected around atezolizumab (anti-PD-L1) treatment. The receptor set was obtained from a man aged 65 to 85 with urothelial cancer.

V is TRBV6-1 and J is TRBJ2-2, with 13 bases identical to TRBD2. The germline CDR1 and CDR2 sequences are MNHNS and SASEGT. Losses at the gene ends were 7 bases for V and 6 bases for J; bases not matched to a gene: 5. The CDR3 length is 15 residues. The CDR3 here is CASTWTSGSPGELFF. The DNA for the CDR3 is TGTGCCAGCACCTGGACTAGCGGGAGTCCCGGGGAGCTGTTTTTT.

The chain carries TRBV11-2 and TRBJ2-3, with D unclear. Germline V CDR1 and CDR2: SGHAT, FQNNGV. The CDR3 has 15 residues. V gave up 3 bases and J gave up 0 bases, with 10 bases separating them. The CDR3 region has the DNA TGTGCCAGCAGCTTTAACGCGCGGAGCACAGATACGCAGTATTTT. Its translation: CASSFNARSTDTQYF. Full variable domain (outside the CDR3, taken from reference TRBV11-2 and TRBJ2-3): EAGVAQSPRYKIIEKRQSVAFWCNPISGHATLYWYQQILGQGPKLLIQFQNNGVVDDSQLPKDRFSAERLKGVDSTLKIQPAKLEDSAVYLCASSFNARSTDTQYFGPGTRLTVL.

Here the CDR3 reads CACSQGHGQPQHF. CDR3 DNA sequence: TGTGCCTGTTCCCAGGGACACGGTCAGCCCCAGCATTTT. The J gene is TRBJ1-5, the V gene TRBV30; possibly TRBD1 for D (6 bases). Germline values: CDR1 GTSNPN, CDR2 SVGIG (reference sequence). V shed 6 bases and J shed 6 bases, with 15 bases lying between them. The CDR3 is made up of 13 amino acids.